The rows below give T cell receptor beta chains drawn from one sample of a study of Ad26.COV2.S vaccination and SARS-CoV-2 variants. The table came from immunoSEQ multiplex PCR; TCRdb's copy has only in-frame clones and leaves some out. This sample has more than 400,000 clones; roughly 88% occur once, and the top ten carry around 4.2%. Sequenced here: peripheral blood, sampled in a trial of Ad26.COV2.S vaccine versus placebo. The receptors were gathered from a person aged 18 to 59 who received the Ad26.COV2.S COVID-19 vaccine or a placebo. Each CDR3 is given without its conserved first and last residue. Each record gives: V gene, CDR3 length, J gene, CDR3 protein.

v_gene: TRBV9
len: 11
j_gene: TRBJ2-7
CDR3aa: ASSVDGSGEQY

v_gene: TRBV28
len: 14
j_gene: TRBJ2-1
CDR3aa: ASRATSGGSYNEQF

v_gene: TRBV9
len: 10
j_gene: TRBJ1-4
CDR3aa: ASSSNNEKLF

v_gene: TRBV5-5
len: 14
j_gene: TRBJ2-3
CDR3aa: ASSPGDRLSTDTQY

v_gene: TRBV28
len: 12
j_gene: TRBJ1-1
CDR3aa: ASRPQGLGTEAF

v_gene: TRBV12-3/TRBV12-4
len: 11
j_gene: TRBJ1-2
CDR3aa: ASSLRHRYGYT

v_gene: TRBV6-5
len: 10
j_gene: TRBJ2-1
CDR3aa: ASSLASNEQF

v_gene: TRBV11-1
len: 14
j_gene: TRBJ2-5
CDR3aa: ASSFRGQGSQETQY

v_gene: TRBV12-3/TRBV12-4
len: 11
j_gene: TRBJ2-5
CDR3aa: ASRPGTRETQY

v_gene: TRBV5-5
len: 9
j_gene: TRBJ2-7
CDR3aa: ASSLGQQLS

v_gene: TRBV13
len: 13
j_gene: TRBJ1-1
CDR3aa: ASSPPGQSNTEAF

v_gene: TRBV19
len: 14
j_gene: TRBJ2-6
CDR3aa: ASSRTGTSGANVLT

v_gene: TRBV12-3/TRBV12-4
len: 10
j_gene: TRBJ2-1
CDR3aa: ASSSWDNEQF

v_gene: TRBV2
len: 13
j_gene: TRBJ2-7
CDR3aa: ASCRTSGGSYEQY

v_gene: TRBV12-5
len: 12
j_gene: TRBJ1-5
CDR3aa: ASARGGSDQPQH

v_gene: TRBV5-1
len: 15
j_gene: TRBJ2-7
CDR3aa: ASSGRLAGDYSYEQY

v_gene: TRBV3-1/TRBV3-2
len: 13
j_gene: TRBJ2-1
CDR3aa: ASSQALDRGNEQF

v_gene: TRBV19
len: 15
j_gene: TRBJ2-1
CDR3aa: ASSIDTATSSYNEQF

v_gene: TRBV21-1
len: 10
j_gene: TRBJ1-1
CDR3aa: ASSKAGRQAF

v_gene: TRBV7-2
len: 15
j_gene: TRBJ2-4
CDR3aa: ASSSLTGDLAKNIQY

v_gene: TRBV3-1/TRBV3-2
len: 11
j_gene: TRBJ2-1
CDR3aa: ASSQTGFHEQF

v_gene: TRBV6-5
len: 10
j_gene: TRBJ1-1
CDR3aa: ASSSTGWRAF

v_gene: TRBV25-1
len: 15
j_gene: TRBJ1-1
CDR3aa: ASSVFGRQGKNTEAF

v_gene: TRBV15
len: 14
j_gene: TRBJ2-1
CDR3aa: ATSSPDGQPGTKQF

v_gene: TRBV27
len: 10
j_gene: TRBJ1-1
CDR3aa: ASSLQGAEAF

v_gene: TRBV25-1
len: 14
j_gene: TRBJ1-4
CDR3aa: ASSGGLGLRGEKLF

v_gene: TRBV2
len: 13
j_gene: TRBJ1-4
CDR3aa: ASSERVATNEKLF

v_gene: TRBV5-5
len: 11
j_gene: TRBJ2-1
CDR3aa: ASSFSRNNEQF

v_gene: TRBV21-1
len: 11
j_gene: TRBJ2-3
CDR3aa: ASSRDHTDTQY

v_gene: TRBV7-3
len: 11
j_gene: TRBJ1-5
CDR3aa: ASSQDRNQPQH

v_gene: TRBV29-1
len: 10
j_gene: TRBJ1-2
CDR3aa: SARDKNYGYT

v_gene: TRBV24-1
len: 14
j_gene: TRBJ2-2
CDR3aa: ATSDPRRVNTGELF

v_gene: TRBV5-4
len: 11
j_gene: TRBJ1-1
CDR3aa: ASSFSGRWEAF

v_gene: TRBV6-4
len: 11
j_gene: TRBJ2-3
CDR3aa: ASSEARSDTQY

v_gene: TRBV27
len: 13
j_gene: TRBJ1-6
CDR3aa: ASKGGQLYNSPLH

v_gene: TRBV2
len: 12
j_gene: TRBJ1-2
CDR3aa: ASKETGSNYGYT

v_gene: TRBV20-1
len: 9
j_gene: TRBJ2-2
CDR3aa: SASGVGELF